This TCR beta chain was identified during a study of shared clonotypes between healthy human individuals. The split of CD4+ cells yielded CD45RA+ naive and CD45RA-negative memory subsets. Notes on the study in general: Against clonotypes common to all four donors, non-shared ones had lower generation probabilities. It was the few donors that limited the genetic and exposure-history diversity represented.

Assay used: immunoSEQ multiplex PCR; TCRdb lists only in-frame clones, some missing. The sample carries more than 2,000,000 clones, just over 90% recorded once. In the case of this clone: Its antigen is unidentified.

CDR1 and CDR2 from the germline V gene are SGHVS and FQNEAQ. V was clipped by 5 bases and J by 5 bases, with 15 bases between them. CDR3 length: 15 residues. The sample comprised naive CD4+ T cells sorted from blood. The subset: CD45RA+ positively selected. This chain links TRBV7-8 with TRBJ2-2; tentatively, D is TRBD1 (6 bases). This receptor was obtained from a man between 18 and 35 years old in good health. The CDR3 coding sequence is TGTGCCAGCAGCCCAGGGGCCCGGTCGACCGGGGAGCTGTTTTTT. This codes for CASSPGARSTGELFF.